This TCR beta chain was found in a study of OX40 agonist ivuxolimab in advanced cancers. As for this clone: What it recognizes is unknown.

Blood specimens came from baseline, cycle 4 day 1, and cycle 7 day 1. The repertoire was sequenced with immunoSEQ multiplex PCR; TCRdb's copy has only in-frame clones and lacks some. The sample consists of approximately 70,000 clones, around 88% of them appearing once. Regarding the study as a whole: Expanded clones tended on average to be more numerous among CD8+ T cells than CD4+. Expanded peripheral T-cell antigen specificity went undetermined.

The sample in question was CD4+ or CD8+ T cells sorted from blood, obtained in a trial of the OX40 agonist ivuxolimab. This TCR derives from an adult with an advanced solid tumor such as melanoma, head and neck, liver or kidney cancer.

The CDR3 DNA sequence: TGTGCCAGTAGTAAACCCCGGGACAGGGGGCAAAAACAGCCCCAGCATTTT. This sequence encodes CASSKPRDRGQKQPQHF. The chain joins TRBV19 to TRBJ1-5, with TRBD1 matching over 12 bases. This CDR3 is built from 17 residues. V gave up 4 bases and J gave up 7 bases; unmatched junction bases: 11. Germline CDR1 LNHDA, CDR2 SQIVND (reference sequence). The full variable domain, its missing parts supplied by reference TRBV19 and TRBJ1-5, is DGGITQSPKYLFRKEGQNVTLSCEQNLNHDAMYWYRQDPGQGLRLIYYSQIVNDFQKGDIAEGYSVSREKKESFPLTVTSAQKNPTAFYLCASSKPRDRGQKQPQHFGDGTRLSIL.